The TCR beta chain under discussion was sequenced for a study of T cell changes during pregnancy in multiple sclerosis. The CDR3 is 17 amino acids. Germline V gives CDR1 LNHDA, CDR2 SQIVND (reference sequence). Unmatched junction bases numbered 13, after V lost 0 bases and J lost 11 bases. This table comes from immunoSEQ multiplex PCR, and its TCRdb copy is limited to in-frame clones, with some not included. Of some 52,000 clones listed, 85% to 95% are singletons. The sequencing here drew on CD4+ T cells from peripheral blood mononuclear cells, taken in the third trimester of pregnancy. The rearrangement uses TRBV19 and TRBJ2-3, with 11 bases lining up with TRBD2. This TCR was sampled from a female donor with multiple sclerosis, enrolled in a pregnancy study. The CDR3 spells CASSIEVSLAGGGRQYF. In DNA, the CDR3 is TGTGCCAGTAGTATAGAGGTCTCGCTAGCGGGGGGCGGGAGGCAGTATTTT.